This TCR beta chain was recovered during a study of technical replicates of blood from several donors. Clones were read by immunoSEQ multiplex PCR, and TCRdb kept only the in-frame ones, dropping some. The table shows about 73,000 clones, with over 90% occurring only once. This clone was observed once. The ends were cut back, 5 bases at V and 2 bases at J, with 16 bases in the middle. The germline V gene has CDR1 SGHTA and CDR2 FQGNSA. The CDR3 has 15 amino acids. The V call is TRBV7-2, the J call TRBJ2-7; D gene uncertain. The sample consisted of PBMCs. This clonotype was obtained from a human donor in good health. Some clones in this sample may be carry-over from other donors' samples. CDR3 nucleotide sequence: TGTGCCAGCAGCCAAGGTGGAGCTTGGACCTACGAGCAGTACTTC. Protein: CASSQGGAWTYEQYF.